The clone carrying this T cell receptor beta chain was seen many times. What it binds is unknown. This sample was included in a study of T-cell reconstitution after alpha-beta-depleted transplantation in children. Study outcomes and limitations: Fresh T-cell production supplied most of the T-cell counts and diversity seen one year after transplant. Approximately two months post-transplant, alpha-beta T cells reportedly originated from several hundred expanded graft clones. For some patients, TCRbeta diversity was high at day 60 because of recipient T cells and thymic progenitors that survived.

Unique molecular identifiers were built into the TCRbeta library. TCRdb reprocessed the PCR reads via MiXCR and lists one record per CDR3 protein. The sample holds 480,000 or so distinct CDR3 sequences; 10% to 13% are singletons and the top ten take roughly 2.1%. The V segment lost 3 bases and the J segment 5 bases; nucleotides outside the gene matches: 8. The CDR3 is 15 amino acids. The V gene's germline CDR1 is SGHRS and CDR2 YFSETQ. The receptor comes from a child aged 2 to 10 with inherited bone marrow failure, due to receive a stem cell transplant. J is TRBJ2-5 and V is TRBV5-1; the match to TRBD1 covers 9 bases. The specimen was PBMCs, collected before TCRalphabeta/CD19-depleted stem cell transplant. The CDR3 region is CASSWRTGVLETQYF. The CDR3 DNA reads TGCGCCAGCAGCTGGAGGACAGGGGTTCTTGAGACCCAGTACTTC.